Sequencing of this T cell receptor (beta chain) was carried out in a study of blood T cell repertoires in COVID-19. The wider study: COVID-19 samples from acute and convalescent phases originated in the United States, Italy and Spain. Nucleic acid was either cDNA or gDNA, and it came from T cells, B-cell-depleted T cells, or PBMCs.

Original processing notes: From reference gene primer amplification, estimates of nucleated cell counts were derived. Clones were read by immunoSEQ multiplex PCR, and TCRdb kept only the in-frame ones, dropping some. V and J calls and clone size follow that table, whereas D and trimming were derived from the DNA. The data hold fewer than 70,000 clones, with about 79% observed a single time. Trimming took off 4 bases at V and 5 bases at J, with 17 bases between the two ends. Looked up from germline, CDR1 is LNHDA and CDR2 is SQIVND (reference sequence). The CDR3 sequence is 15 residues long. The receptor comes from a woman between 55 and 75 years old with acute or convalescent COVID-19. The rearrangement joins TRBV19 to TRBJ2-5, with D hard to call. The sample consisted of peripheral blood. The CDR3 DNA reads TGTGCCAGTAGTACCCCGGTAGGATTGGGCGAGACCCAGTACTTC. Translating it yields CASSTPVGLGETQYF.